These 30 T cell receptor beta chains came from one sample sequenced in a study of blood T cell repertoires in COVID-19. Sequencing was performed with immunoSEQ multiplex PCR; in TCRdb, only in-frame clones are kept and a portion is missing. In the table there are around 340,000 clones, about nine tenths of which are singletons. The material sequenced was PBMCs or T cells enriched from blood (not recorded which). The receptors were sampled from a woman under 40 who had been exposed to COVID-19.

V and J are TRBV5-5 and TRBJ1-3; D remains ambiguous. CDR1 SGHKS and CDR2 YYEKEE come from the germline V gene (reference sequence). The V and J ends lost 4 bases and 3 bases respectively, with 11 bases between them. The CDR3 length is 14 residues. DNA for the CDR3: TGTGCCAGCAGCCCATACAGTAGTGGAAACACCATATATTTT. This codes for CASSPYSSGNTIYF.

The CDR3: CASSAGQGPYEQYF. Here the CDR3 DNA reads TGTGCCAGCAGCGCGGGACAGGGGCCCTACGAGCAGTACTTC. The chain is built from TRBV9 and TRBJ2-7; 10 bases align to TRBD1. Germline V gene lookup returns CDR1 SGDLS and CDR2 YYNGEE. CDR3 length: 14 residues. The V gene end was trimmed by 3 bases and the J gene end by 2 bases; junction bases not matched to a gene: 2.

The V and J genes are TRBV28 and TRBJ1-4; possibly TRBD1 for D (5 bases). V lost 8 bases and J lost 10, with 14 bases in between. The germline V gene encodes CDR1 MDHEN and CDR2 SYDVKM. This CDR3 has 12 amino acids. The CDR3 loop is CASRSIRGKLFF. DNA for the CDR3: TGTGCCAGCCGTTCTATAAGGGGAAAACTGTTTTTT.

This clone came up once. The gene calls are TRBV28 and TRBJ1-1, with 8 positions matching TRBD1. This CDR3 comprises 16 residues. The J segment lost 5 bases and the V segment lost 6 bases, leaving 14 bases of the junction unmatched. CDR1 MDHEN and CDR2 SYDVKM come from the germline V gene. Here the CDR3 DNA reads TGTGCCAGCAGCCCCCAGTGGGGCAGGGGGCCGACTGAAGCTTTCTTT. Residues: CASSPQWGRGPTEAFF.

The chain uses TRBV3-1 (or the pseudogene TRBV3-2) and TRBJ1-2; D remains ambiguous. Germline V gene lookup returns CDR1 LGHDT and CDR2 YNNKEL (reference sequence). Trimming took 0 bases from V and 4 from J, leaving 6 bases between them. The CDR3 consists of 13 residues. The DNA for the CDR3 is TGTGCCAGCAGCCAAGATAGCGCCTATGGCTACACCTTC. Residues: CASSQDSAYGYTF.

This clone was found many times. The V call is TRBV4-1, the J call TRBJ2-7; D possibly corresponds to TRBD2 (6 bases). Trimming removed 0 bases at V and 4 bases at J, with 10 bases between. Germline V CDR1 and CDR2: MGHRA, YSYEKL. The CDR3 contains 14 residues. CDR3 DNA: TGCGCCAGCAGCCAAGAGACGGGAGATTACGAGCAGTACTTC. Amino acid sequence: CASSQETGDYEQYF.

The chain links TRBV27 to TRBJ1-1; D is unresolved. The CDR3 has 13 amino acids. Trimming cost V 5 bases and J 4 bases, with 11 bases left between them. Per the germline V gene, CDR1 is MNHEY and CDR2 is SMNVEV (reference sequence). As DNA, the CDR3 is TGTGCCAGCAGTCCCTTTGAGGGCACTGAAGCTTTCTTT. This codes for CASSPFEGTEAFF.

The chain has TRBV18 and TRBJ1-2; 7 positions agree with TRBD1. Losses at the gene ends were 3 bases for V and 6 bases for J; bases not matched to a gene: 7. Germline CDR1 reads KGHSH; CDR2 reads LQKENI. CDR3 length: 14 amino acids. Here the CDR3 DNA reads TGTGCCAGCTCACCCCTCACAGGGGAAAATGGCTACACCTTC. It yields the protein CASSPLTGENGYTF.

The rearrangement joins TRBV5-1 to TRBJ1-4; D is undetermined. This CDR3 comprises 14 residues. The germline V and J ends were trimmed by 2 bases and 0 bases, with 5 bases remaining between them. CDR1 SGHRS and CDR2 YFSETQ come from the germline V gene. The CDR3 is CASSFGSTNEKLFF. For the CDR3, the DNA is TGCGCCAGCAGCTTCGGTTCAACTAATGAAAAACTGTTTTTT.

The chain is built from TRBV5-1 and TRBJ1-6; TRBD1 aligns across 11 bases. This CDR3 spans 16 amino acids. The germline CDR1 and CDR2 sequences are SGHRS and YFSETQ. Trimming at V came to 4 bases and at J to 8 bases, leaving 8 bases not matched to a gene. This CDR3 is CASSAVPGQGDSPLHF. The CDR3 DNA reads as TGCGCCAGCAGCGCCGTACCGGGACAGGGGGATTCACCCCTCCACTTT.

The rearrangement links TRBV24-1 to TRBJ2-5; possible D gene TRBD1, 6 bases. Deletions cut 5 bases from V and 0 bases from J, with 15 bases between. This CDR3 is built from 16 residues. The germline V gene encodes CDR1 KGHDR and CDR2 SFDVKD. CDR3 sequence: CATSGRDRTDQETQYF. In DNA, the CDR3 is TGTGCCACCAGTGGCAGAGACAGGACAGACCAAGAGACCCAGTACTTC.

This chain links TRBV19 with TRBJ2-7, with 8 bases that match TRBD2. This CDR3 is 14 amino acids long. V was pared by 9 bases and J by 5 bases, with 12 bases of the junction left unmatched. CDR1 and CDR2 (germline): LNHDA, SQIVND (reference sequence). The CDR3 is CASKPSGSMNEQYF. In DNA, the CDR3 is TGTGCCAGCAAGCCGAGCGGGAGTATGAACGAGCAGTACTTC.

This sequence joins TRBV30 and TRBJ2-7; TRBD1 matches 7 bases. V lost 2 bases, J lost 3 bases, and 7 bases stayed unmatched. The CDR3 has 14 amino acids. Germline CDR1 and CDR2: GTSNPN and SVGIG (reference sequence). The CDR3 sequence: CAWSKTGIVYEQYF. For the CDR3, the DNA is TGTGCCTGGAGTAAGACAGGGATCGTCTACGAGCAGTACTTC.

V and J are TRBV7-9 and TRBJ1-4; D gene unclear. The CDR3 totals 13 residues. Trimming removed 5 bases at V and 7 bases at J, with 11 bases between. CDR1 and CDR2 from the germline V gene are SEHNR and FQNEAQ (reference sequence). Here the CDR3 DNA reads TGTGCCAGCAGCAGGGCTTACGGTGAAAAACTGTTTTTT. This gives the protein CASSRAYGEKLFF.

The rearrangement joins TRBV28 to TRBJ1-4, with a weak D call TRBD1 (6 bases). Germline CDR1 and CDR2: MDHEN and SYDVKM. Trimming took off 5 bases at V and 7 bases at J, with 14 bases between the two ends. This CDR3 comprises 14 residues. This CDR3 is CASSLQGLGEKLFF. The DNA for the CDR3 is TGTGCCAGCAGTCTTCAGGGGCTTGGTGAAAAACTGTTTTTT.

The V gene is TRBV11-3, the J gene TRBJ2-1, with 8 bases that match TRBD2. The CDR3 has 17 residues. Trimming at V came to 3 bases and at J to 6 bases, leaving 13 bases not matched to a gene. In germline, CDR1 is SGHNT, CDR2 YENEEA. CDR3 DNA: TGTGCCAGCAGCTTTGGTTTAGCGGGACTGCGGGGCAATGAGCAGTTCTTC. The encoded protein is CASSFGLAGLRGNEQFF.

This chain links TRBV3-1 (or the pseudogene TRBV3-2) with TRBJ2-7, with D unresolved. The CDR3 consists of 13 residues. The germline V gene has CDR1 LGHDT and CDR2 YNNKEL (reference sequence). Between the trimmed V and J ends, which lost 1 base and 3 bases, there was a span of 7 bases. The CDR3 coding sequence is TGTGCCAGCAGCCAAGGCAGTTTCTACGAGCAGTACTTC. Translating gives CASSQGSFYEQYF.

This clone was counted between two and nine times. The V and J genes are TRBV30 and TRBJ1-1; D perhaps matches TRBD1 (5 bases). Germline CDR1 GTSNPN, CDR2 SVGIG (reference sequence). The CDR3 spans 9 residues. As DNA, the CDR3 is TGTGCAGGCGGGGCAGGGACTTTCTTT. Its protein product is CAGGAGTFF.

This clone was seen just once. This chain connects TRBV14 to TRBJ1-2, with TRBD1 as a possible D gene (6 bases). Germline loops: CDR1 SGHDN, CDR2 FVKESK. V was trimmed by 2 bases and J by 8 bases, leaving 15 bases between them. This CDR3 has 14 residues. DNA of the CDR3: TGTGCCAGCAGCCAACCGGTGGGGGCGCGGGGCTACACCTTC. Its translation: CASSQPVGARGYTF.

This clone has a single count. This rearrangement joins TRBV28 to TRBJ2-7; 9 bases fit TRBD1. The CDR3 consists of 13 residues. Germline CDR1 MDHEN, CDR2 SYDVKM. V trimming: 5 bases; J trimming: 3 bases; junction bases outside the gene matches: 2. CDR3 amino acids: CASSPGQGYEQYF. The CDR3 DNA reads TGTGCCAGCAGTCCGGGACAGGGCTACGAGCAGTACTTC. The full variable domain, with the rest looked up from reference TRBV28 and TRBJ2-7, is DVKVTQSSRYLVKRTGEKVFLECVQDMDHENMFWYRQDPGLGLRLIYFSYDVKMKEKGDIPEGYSVSREKKERFSLILESASTNQTSMYLCASSPGQGYEQYFGPGTRLTVT.

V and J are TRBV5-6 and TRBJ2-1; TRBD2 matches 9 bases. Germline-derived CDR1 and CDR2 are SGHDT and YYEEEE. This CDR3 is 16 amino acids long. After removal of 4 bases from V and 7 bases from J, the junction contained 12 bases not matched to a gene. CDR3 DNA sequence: TGTGCCAGCAGCCGTCTAGCGGGATCCGCTGGGAATGAGCAGTTCTTC. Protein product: CASSRLAGSAGNEQFF.

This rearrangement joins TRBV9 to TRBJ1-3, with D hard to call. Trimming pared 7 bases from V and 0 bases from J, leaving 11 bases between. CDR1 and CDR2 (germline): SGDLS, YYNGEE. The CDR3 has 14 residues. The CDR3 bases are TGTGCCAGCCAAAACGGAGTCTCTGGAAACACCATATATTTT. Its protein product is CASQNGVSGNTIYF.

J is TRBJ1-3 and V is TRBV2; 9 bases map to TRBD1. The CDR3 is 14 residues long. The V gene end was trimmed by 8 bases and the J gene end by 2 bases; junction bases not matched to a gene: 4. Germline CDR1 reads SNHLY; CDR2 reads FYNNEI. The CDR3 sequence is CASRTGGAGNTIYF. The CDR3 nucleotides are TGTGCCAGCCGTACAGGGGGCGCTGGAAACACCATATATTTT.

CDR3 amino acids: CASSSPTTPNTEAFF. CDR3 nucleotide sequence: TGTGCCAGCAGTTCCCCGACTACTCCGAACACTGAAGCTTTCTTT. This chain links TRBV28 with TRBJ1-1, with D hard to call. Trimming left V 4 bases short and J 1 base short, with 13 bases between. CDR1 and CDR2 (germline): MDHEN, SYDVKM. The CDR3 runs 15 residues.

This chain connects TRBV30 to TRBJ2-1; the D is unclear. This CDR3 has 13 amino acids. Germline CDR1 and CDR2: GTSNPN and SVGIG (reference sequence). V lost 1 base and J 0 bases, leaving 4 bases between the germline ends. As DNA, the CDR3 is TGTGCCTGGAGTGACTTCTCCTACAATGAGCAGTTCTTC. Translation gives CAWSDFSYNEQFF.

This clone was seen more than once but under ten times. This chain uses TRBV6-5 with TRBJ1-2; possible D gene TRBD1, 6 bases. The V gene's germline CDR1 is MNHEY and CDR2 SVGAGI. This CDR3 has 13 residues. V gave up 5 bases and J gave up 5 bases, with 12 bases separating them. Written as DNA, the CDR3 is TGTGCCAGCAGTAACCGGGACACGTATGGCTACACCTTC. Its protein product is CASSNRDTYGYTF.

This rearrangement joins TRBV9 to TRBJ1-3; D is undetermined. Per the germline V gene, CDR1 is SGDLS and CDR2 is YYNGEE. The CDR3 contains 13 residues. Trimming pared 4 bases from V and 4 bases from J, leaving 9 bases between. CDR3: CASSPHGGNTIYF. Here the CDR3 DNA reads TGTGCCAGCAGCCCGCATGGCGGAAACACCATATATTTT.

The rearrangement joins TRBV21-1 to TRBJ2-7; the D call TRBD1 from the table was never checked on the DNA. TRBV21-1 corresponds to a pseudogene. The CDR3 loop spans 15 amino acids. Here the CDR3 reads CASSTTGGGAYEQYF. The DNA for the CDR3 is TGTGCCAGCAGCACGACAGGGGGCGGGGCCTACGAGCAGTACTTC.

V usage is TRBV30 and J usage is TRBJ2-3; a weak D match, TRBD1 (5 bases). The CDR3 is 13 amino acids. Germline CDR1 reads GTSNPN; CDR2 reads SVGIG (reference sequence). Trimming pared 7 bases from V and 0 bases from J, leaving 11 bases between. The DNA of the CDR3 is TGTGCCTTTGGTAGGGGAAGCACAGATACGCAGTATTTT. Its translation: CAFGRGSTDTQYF.

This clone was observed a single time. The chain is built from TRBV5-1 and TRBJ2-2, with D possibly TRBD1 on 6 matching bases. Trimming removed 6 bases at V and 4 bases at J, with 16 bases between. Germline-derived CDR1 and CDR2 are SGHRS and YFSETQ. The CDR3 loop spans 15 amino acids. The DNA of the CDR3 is TGCGCCAGCACTACCGGGACAATATTCACCGGGGAGCTGTTTTTT. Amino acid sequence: CASTTGTIFTGELFF.